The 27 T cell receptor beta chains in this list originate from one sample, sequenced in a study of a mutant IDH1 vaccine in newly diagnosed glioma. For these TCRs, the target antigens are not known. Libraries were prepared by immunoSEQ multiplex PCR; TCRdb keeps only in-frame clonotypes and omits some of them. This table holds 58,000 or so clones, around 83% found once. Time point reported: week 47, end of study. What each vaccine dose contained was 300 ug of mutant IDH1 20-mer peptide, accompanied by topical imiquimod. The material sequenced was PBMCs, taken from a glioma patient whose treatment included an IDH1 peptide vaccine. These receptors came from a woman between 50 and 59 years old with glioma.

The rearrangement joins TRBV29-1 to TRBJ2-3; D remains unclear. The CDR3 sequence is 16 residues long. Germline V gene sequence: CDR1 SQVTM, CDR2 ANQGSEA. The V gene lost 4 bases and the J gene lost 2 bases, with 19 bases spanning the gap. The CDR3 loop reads CSVARSAERHTDTQYF. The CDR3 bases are TGCAGCGTTGCGAGGTCCGCGGAACGCCACACAGATACGCAGTATTTT.

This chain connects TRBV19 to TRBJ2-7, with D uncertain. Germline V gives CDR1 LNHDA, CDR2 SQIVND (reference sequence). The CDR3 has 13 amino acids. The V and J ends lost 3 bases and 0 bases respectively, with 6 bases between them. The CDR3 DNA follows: TGTGCCAGTAGTATGATCCTCTCCTACGAGCAGTACTTC. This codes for CASSMILSYEQYF.

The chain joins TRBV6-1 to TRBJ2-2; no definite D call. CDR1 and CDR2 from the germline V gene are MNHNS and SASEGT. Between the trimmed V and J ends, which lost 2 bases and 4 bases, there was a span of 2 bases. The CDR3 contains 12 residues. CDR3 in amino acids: CASSERTGELFF. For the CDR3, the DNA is TGTGCCAGCAGTGAACGCACCGGGGAGCTGTTTTTT.

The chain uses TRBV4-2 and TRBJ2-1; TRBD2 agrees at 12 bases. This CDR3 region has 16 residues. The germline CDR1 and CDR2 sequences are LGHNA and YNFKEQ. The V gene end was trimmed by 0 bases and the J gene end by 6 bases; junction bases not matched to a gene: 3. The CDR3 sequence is CASSQDPSGGANEQFF. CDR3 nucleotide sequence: TGTGCCAGCAGCCAAGACCCTAGCGGGGGGGCCAATGAGCAGTTCTTC.

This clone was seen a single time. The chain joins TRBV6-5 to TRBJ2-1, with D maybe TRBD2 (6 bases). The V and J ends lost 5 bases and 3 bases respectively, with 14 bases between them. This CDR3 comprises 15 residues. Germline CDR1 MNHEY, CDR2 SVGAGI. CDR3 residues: CASSPPGLHYNEQFF. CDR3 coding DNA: TGTGCCAGCAGTCCCCCGGGACTCCACTACAATGAGCAGTTCTTC.

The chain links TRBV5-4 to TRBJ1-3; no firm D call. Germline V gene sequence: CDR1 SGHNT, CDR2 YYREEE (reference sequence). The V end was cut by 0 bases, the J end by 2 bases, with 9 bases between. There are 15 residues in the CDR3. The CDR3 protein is CASSLGTVPGNTIYF. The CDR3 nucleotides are TGTGCCAGCAGCTTGGGGACGGTCCCTGGAAACACCATATATTTT.

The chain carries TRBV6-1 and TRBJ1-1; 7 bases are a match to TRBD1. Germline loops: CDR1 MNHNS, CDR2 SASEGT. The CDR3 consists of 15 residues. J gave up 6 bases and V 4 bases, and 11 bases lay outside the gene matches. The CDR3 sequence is CASSVEGAPLSEAFF. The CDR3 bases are TGTGCCAGCAGTGTGGAGGGGGCGCCTCTCTCTGAAGCTTTCTTT.

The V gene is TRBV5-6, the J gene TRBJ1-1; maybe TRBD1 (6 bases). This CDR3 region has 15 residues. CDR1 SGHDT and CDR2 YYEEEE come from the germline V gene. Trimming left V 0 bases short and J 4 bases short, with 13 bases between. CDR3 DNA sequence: TGTGCCAGCAGCTTGGAAGCGGGGGCCGCCACTGAAGCTTTCTTT. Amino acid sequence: CASSLEAGAATEAFF. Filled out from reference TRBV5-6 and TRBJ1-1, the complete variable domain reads DAGVTQSPTHLIKTRGQQVTLRCSPKSGHDTVSWYQQALGQGPQFIFQYYEEEERQRGNFPDRFSGHQFPNYSSELNVNALLLGDSALYLCASSLEAGAATEAFFGQGTRLTVV.

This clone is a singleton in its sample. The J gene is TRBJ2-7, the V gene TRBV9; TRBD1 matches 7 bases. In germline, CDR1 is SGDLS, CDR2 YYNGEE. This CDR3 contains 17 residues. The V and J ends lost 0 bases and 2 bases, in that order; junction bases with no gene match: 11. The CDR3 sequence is CASSVGYSAGGPYEQYF. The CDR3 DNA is TGTGCCAGCAGCGTAGGGTATTCGGCAGGGGGTCCCTACGAGCAGTACTTC.

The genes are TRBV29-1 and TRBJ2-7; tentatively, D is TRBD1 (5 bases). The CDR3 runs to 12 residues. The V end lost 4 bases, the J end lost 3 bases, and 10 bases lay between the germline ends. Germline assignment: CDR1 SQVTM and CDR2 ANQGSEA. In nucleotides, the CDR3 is TGCAGCGTTGTTCAGGGAAGCTACGAGCAGTACTTC. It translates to CSVVQGSYEQYF.

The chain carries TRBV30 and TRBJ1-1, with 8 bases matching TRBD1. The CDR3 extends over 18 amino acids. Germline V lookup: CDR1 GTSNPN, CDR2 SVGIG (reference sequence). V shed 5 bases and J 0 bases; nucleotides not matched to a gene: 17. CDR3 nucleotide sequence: TGTGCCTGGGAAAACGGACAGGGAAAGAGGGCCATGAACACTGAAGCTTTCTTT. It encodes CAWENGQGKRAMNTEAFF.

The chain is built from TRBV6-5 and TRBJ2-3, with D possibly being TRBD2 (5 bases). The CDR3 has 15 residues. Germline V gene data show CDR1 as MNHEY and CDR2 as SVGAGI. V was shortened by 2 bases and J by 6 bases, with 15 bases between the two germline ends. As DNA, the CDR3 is TGTGCCAGCAGTTACCATACCGGGCCGGGGGATACGCAGTATTTT. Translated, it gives CASSYHTGPGDTQYF.

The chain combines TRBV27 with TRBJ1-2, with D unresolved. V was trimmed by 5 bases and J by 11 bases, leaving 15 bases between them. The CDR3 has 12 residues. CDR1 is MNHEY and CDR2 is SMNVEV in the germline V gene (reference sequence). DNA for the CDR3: TGTGCCAGCAGTCCTCGAGGACGGGTGTACACCTTC. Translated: CASSPRGRVYTF.

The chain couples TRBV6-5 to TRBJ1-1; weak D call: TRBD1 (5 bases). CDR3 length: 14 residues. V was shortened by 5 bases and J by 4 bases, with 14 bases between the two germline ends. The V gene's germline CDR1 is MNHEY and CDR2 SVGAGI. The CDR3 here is CASSRGDVSTEAFF. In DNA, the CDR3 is TGTGCCAGCAGTCGAGGGGACGTGAGCACTGAAGCTTTCTTT.

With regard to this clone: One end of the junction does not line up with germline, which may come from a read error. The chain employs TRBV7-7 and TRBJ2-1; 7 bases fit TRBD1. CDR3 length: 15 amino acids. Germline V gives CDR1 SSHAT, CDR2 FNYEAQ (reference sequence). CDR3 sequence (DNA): TGTGCTAGCAGCTTAAGGACAGGACCGTACAATGAGCAGTTCTTC. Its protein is CASSLRTGPYNEQFF.

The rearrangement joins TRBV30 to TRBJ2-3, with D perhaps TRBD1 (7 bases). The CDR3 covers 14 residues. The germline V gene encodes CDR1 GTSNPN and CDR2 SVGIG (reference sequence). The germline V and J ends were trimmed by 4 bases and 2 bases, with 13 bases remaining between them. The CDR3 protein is CAWNQGGNTDTQYF. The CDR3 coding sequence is TGTGCCTGGAATCAGGGGGGAAACACAGATACGCAGTATTTT.

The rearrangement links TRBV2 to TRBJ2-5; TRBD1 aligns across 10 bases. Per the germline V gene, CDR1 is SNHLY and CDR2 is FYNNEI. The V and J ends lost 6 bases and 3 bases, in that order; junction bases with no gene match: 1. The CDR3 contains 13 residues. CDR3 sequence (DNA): TGTGCCAGCAGCGGGACAGGGGAAGAGACCCAGTACTTC. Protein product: CASSGTGEETQYF.

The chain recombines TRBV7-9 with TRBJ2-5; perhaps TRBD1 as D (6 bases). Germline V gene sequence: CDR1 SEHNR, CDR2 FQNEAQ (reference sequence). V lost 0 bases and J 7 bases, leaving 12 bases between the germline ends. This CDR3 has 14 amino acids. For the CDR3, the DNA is TGTGCCAGCAGCTTAGCGGGCAGAGGGGGGACCCAGTACTTC. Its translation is CASSLAGRGGTQYF. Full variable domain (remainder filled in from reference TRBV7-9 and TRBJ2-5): DTGVSQNPRHKITKRGQNVTFRCDPISEHNRLYWYRQTLGQGPEFLTYFQNEAQLEKSRLLSDRFSAERPKGSFSTLEIQRTEQGDSAMYLCASSLAGRGGTQYFGPGTRLLVL.

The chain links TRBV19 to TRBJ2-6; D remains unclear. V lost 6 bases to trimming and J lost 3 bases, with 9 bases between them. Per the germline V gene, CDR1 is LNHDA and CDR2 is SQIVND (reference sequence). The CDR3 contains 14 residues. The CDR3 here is CASRPLSGANVLTF. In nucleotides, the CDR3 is TGTGCCAGTAGACCCTTGAGTGGGGCCAACGTCCTGACTTTC. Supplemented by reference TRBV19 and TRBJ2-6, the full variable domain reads DGGITQSPKYLFRKEGQNVTLSCEQNLNHDAMYWYRQDPGQGLRLIYYSQIVNDFQKGDIAEGYSVSREKKESFPLTVTSAQKNPTAFYLCASRPLSGANVLTFGAGSRLTVL.

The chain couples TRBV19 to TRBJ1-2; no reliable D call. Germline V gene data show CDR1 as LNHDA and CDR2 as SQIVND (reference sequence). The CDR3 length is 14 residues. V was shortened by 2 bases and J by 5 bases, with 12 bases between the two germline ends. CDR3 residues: CASSIREGVYGYTF. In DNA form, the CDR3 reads TGTGCCAGTAGTATAAGAGAGGGCGTTTATGGCTACACCTTC.

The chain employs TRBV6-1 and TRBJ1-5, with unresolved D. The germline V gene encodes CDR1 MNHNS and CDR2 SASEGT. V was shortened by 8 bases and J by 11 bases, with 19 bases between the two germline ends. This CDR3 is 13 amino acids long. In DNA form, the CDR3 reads TGTGCCAGCCTGACGGGAGGGATTTCGTCCCAGCATTTT. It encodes CASLTGGISSQHF.

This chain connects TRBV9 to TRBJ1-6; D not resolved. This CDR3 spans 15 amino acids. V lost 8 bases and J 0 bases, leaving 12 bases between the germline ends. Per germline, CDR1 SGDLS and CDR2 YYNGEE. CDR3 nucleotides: TGTGCCAGTCGTTTGGGGAGCTCCTATAATTCACCCCTCCACTTT. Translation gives CASRLGSSYNSPLHF.

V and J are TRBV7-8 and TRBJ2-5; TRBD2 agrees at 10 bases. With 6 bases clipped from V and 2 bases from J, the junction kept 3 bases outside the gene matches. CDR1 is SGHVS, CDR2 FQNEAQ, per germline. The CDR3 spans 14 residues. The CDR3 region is CASRPSGGQETQYF. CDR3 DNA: TGTGCCAGCAGGCCTAGCGGGGGACAAGAGACCCAGTACTTC. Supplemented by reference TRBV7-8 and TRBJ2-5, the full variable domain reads GAGVSQSPRYKVAKRGQDVALRCDPISGHVSLFWYQQALGQGPEFLTYFQNEAQLDKSGLPSDRFFAERPEGSVSTLKIQRTQQEDSAVYLCASRPSGGQETQYFGPGTRLLVL.

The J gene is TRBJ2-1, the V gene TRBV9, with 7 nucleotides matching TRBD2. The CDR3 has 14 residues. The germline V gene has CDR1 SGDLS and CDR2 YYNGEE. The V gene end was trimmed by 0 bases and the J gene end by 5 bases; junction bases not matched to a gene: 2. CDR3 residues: CASSVGGGDNEQFF. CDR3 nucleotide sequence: TGTGCCAGCAGCGTAGGTGGGGGGGACAATGAGCAGTTCTTC.

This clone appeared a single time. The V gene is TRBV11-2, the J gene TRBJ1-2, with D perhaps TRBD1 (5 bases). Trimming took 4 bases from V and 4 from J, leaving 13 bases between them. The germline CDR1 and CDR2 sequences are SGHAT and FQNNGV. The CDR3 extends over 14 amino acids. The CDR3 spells CASSSSGGTYGYTF. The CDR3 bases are TGTGCCAGCAGCTCATCTGGGGGGACCTATGGCTACACCTTC.

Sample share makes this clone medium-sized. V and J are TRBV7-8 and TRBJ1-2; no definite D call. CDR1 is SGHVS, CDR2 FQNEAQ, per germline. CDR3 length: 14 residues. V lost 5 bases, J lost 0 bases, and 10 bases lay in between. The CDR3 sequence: CASSRTESNYGYTF. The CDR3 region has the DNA TGTGCCAGCAGCCGGACGGAGTCTAACTATGGCTACACCTTC.

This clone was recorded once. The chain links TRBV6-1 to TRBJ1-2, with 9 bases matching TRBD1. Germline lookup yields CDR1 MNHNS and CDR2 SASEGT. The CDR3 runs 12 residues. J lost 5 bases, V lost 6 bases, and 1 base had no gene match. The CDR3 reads CASRDRGYGYTF. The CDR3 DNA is TGTGCCAGCAGGGACAGGGGATATGGCTACACCTTC.